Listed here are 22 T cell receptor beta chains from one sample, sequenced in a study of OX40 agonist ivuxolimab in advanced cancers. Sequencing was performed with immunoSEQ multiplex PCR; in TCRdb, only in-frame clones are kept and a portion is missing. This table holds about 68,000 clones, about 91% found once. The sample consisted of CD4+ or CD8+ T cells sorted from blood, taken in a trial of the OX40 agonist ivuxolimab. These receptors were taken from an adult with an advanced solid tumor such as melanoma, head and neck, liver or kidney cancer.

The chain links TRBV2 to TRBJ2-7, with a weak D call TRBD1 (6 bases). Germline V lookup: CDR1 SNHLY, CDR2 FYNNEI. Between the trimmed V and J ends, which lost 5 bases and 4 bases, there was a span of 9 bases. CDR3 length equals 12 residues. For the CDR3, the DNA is TGTGCCAGCAGTAAGACAGGTTACGAGCAGTACTTC. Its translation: CASSKTGYEQYF.

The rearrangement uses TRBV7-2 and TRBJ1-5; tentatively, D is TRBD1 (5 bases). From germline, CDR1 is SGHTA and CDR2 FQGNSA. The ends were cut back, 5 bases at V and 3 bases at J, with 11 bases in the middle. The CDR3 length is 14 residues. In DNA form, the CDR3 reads TGTGCCAGCAGCCCTACAGGAAACAATCAGCCCCAGCATTTT. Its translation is CASSPTGNNQPQHF.

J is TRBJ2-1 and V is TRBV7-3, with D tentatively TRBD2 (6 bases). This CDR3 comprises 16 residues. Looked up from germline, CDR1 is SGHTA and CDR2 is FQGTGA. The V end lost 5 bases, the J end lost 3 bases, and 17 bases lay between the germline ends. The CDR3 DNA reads TGTGCCAGCAGCCCAAGAGGAGGGACCCTCTACAATGAGCAGTTCTTC. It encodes CASSPRGGTLYNEQFF.

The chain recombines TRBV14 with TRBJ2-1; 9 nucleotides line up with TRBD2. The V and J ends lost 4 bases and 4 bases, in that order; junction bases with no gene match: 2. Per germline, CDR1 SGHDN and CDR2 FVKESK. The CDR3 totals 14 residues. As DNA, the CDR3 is TGTGCCAGCAGCCGCCTAGCGGGATACAATGAGCAGTTCTTC. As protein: CASSRLAGYNEQFF.

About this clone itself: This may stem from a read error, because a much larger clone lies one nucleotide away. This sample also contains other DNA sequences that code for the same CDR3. The CDR3 DNA reads TGCGCTAGCAGCTGGGTTTTGAACACTGAAGCTTTCTTT. This gives the protein CASSWVLNTEAFF. This sequence joins TRBV5-1 and TRBJ1-1, with no clear D. The CDR3 loop spans 13 amino acids. Germline V CDR1 and CDR2: SGHRS, YFSETQ.

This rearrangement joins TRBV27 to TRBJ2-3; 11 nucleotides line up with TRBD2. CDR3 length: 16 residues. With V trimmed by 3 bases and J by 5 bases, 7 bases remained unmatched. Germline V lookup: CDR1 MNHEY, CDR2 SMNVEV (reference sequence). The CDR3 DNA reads TGTGCCAGCAGTTTGAGTAGCGGGAGGGCCGTAGATACGCAGTATTTT. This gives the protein CASSLSSGRAVDTQYF.

CDR3: CASSPGDYNEKLFF. The CDR3 DNA is TGTGCCAGCTCCCCCGGGGACTATAATGAAAAACTGTTTTTT. The V call is TRBV18, the J call TRBJ1-4; TRBD1 might be the D (5 bases). The ends were cut back, 6 bases at V and 4 bases at J, with 12 bases in the middle. Per germline, CDR1 KGHSH and CDR2 LQKENI. CDR3 length: 14 amino acids.

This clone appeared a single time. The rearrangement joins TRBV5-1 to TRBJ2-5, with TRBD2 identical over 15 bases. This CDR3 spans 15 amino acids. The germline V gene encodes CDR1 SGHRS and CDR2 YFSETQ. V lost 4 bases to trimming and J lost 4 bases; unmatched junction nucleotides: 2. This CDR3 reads CASSPGLAGGETQYF. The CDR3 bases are TGCGCCAGCAGCCCGGGACTAGCGGGAGGAGAGACCCAGTACTTC.

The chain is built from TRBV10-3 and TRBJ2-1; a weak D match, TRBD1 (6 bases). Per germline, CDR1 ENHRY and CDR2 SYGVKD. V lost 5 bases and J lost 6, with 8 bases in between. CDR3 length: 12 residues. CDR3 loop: CAISPRGNEQFF. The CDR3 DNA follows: TGTGCCATCAGTCCCAGGGGCAATGAGCAGTTCTTC.

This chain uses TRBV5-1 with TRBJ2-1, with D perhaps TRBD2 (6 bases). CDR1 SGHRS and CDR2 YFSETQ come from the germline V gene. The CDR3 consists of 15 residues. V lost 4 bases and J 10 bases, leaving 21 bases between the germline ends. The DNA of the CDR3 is TGCGCCAGCAGCGTAGTAGGAAGCTTGGGGGGAGAGCAGTTCTTC. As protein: CASSVVGSLGGEQFF.

CDR3 residues: CASSLGVGLADTDTQYF. The DNA of the CDR3 is TGTGCCAGCAGCTTAGGCGTAGGACTAGCGGACACAGATACGCAGTATTTT. The rearrangement joins TRBV7-9 to TRBJ2-3, with 10 bases aligning to TRBD2. Germline V gene sequence: CDR1 SEHNR, CDR2 FQNEAQ (reference sequence). Germline trimming cut 1 base from V and 2 bases from J; bases unmatched to any gene: 6. The CDR3 spans 17 residues.

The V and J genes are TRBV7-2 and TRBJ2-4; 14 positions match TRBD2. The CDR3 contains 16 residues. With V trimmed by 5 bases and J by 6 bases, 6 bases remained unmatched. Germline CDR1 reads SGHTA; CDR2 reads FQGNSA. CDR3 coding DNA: TGTGCCAGCAGCCCGACTAGCGGGAGGGCCGGAAACATTCAGTACTTC. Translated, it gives CASSPTSGRAGNIQYF.

The CDR3 bases are TGTGCCAGCAGTCACTCAACGGACAGGGCGCCTTCCTACGAGCAGTACTTC. Translating it yields CASSHSTDRAPSYEQYF. The gene calls are TRBV7-9 and TRBJ2-5; 8 bases fit TRBD1. The assigned J gene may be wrong: the sequence end matches TRBJ2-7 better. Germline V gene sequence: CDR1 SEHNR, CDR2 FQNEAQ (reference sequence). The CDR3 spans 17 residues.

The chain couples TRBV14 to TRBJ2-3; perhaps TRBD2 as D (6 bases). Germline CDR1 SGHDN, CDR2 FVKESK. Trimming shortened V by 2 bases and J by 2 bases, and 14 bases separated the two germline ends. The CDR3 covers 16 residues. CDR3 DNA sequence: TGTGCCAGCAGCCAACAACCGGGACTTAACACAGATACGCAGTATTTT. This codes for CASSQQPGLNTDTQYF.

Here the CDR3 reads CASSSLYNEQFF. CDR3 in DNA: TGTGCCAGCAGCTCCCTTTACAATGAGCAGTTCTTC. This chain joins TRBV5-4 and TRBJ2-1, with D unresolved. From germline, CDR1 is SGHNT and CDR2 YYREEE (reference sequence). The CDR3 is made up of 12 amino acids. V dropped 3 bases and J dropped 4 bases, with 5 bases sitting between them.

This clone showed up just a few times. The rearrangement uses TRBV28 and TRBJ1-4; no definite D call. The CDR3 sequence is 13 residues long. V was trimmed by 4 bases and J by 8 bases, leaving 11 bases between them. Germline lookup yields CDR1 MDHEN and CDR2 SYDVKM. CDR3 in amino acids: CASSSNLREKLFF. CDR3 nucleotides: TGTGCCAGCAGTTCCAACCTTCGGGAAAAACTGTTTTTT.

CDR3 amino acids: CAVRLGDEQYF. CDR3 nucleotide sequence: TGTGCCGTCCGGCTGGGGGACGAGCAGTACTTC. The genes are TRBV7-9 and TRBJ2-7; D possibly uses TRBD1 or TRBD2 (5 bases each). The CDR3 sequence is 11 residues long. CDR1 SEHNR and CDR2 FQNEAQ come from the germline V gene (reference sequence). Trimming left V 11 bases short and J 5 bases short, with 13 bases between.

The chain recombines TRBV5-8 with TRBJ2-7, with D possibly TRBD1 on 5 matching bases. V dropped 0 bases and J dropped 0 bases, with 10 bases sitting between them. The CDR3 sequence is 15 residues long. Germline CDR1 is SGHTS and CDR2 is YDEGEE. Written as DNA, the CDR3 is TGTGCCAGCAGCTTGGGGGGCCTGAGCTCCTACGAGCAGTACTTC. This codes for CASSLGGLSSYEQYF.

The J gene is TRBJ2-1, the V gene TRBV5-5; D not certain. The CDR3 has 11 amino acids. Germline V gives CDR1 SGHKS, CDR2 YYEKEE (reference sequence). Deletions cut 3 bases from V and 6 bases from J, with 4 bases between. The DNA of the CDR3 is TGTGCCAGCAGCTCCGGCAATGAGCAGTTCTTC. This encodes CASSSGNEQFF. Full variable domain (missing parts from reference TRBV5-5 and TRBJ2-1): DAGVTQSPTHLIKTRGQQVTLRCSPISGHKSVSWYQQVLGQGPQFIFQYYEKEERGRGNFPDRFSARQFPNYSSELNVNALLLGDSALYLCASSSGNEQFFGPGTRLTVL.

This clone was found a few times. The CDR3 loop reads CATTTSLDYEQYF. The CDR3 nucleotides read TGTGCCACCACCACCTCACTAGACTACGAGCAGTACTTC. The chain combines TRBV18 with TRBJ2-7; the D gene is possibly TRBD2 (5 bases). This CDR3 region has 13 residues. Germline CDR1 reads KGHSH; CDR2 reads LQKENI. Between the trimmed V and J ends, which lost 10 bases and 3 bases, there was a span of 16 bases.

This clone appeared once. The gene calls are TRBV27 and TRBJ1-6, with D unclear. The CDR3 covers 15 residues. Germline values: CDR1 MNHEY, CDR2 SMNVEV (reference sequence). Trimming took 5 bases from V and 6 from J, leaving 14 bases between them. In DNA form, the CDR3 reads TGTGCCAGCAGTCCGCCGGGAGTACTTAATTCACCCCTCCACTTT. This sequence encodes CASSPPGVLNSPLHF.

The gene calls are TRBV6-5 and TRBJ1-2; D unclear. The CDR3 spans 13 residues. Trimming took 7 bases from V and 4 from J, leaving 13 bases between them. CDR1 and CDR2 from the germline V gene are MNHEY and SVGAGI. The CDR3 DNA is TGTGCCAGCACCGGCCTCCTTGGCTATGGCTACACCTTC. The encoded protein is CASTGLLGYGYTF.